The 29 T cell receptor beta chains listed next were all sequenced from one sample in a study of CD8 T cells in Susac syndrome. RNA was extracted with the RNeasy kit, and a quantity of about 0.45 to 1 ug was reverse transcribed using random hexamers. TCRdb reprocessed the immunoSEQ multiplex PCR reads with MiXCR, giving one entry per CDR3 protein. Altogether 90,000 to 150,000 distinct CDR3 sequences are present, around 95% being singletons, with the ten largest covering 0.095% to 0.1%. The sample comprised CD4+ T cells from PBMCs. Source of these receptors: a human donor in good health.

The chain recombines TRBV7-3 with TRBJ2-5; 10 bases fit TRBD2. The CDR3 runs 15 residues. Germline V gives CDR1 SGHTA, CDR2 FQGTGA. The J segment lost 5 bases and the V segment lost 1 base, leaving 4 bases of the junction unmatched. Here the CDR3 DNA reads TGTGCCAGCAGCTTAATAGCGGGAGGCTTGGAGACCCAGTACTTC. Amino acid sequence: CASSLIAGGLETQYF.

J is TRBJ2-3 and V is TRBV6-1; weak D call: TRBD1 (5 bases). The V end was cut by 6 bases, the J end by 2 bases, with 18 bases between. Germline values: CDR1 MNHNS, CDR2 SASEGT. The length of the CDR3 is 16 residues. CDR3 residues: CASSETAFSFTDTQYF. CDR3 bases: TGTGCCAGCAGCGAGACAGCTTTTAGTTTCACAGATACGCAGTATTTT.

The genes are TRBV19 and TRBJ2-1, with 9 bases that match TRBD2. Germline CDR1 LNHDA, CDR2 SQIVND (reference sequence). CDR3 length: 14 amino acids. V lost 3 bases to trimming and J lost 6 bases; unmatched junction nucleotides: 3. In nucleotides, the CDR3 is TGTGCCAGTAGTATGGGTAGCGGGAGCAATGAGCAGTTCTTC. Its translation: CASSMGSGSNEQFF.

The chain uses TRBV27 and TRBJ2-3, with D perhaps matching TRBD2 (5 bases). The V and J ends lost 3 bases and 1 base respectively, with 17 bases between them. The CDR3 is 17 residues long. CDR1 and CDR2 from the germline V gene are MNHEY and SMNVEV (reference sequence). The CDR3 nucleotides read TGTGCCAGCAGTTTGTTCGGCACTCTCGGGGGCACAGATACGCAGTATTTT. It translates to CASSLFGTLGGTDTQYF.

The rearrangement links TRBV29-1 to TRBJ2-7; D tentatively reads TRBD1 or TRBD2 (5 bases each). Trimming stripped 3 bases from V and 1 base from J, with 7 bases between. CDR3 size: 12 residues. The germline V gene encodes CDR1 SQVTM and CDR2 ANQGSEA. The CDR3 nucleotides read TGCAGCGTTGAGGGGGATTCCTACGAGCAGTACTTC. Amino acids: CSVEGDSYEQYF.

This clonotype has only one observation. The V gene is TRBV20-1, the J gene TRBJ2-7; 12 bases line up with TRBD2. V trimming: 3 bases; J trimming: 7 bases; junction bases outside the gene matches: 16. CDR1 DFQATT and CDR2 SNEGSKA come from the germline V gene (reference sequence). This CDR3 has 17 residues. CDR3 DNA sequence: TGCAGTGCTAGTCCGACTAGCGGGAGCATCGGTTCTTGGGAGCAGTACTTC. Its protein product is CSASPTSGSIGSWEQYF.

The chain recombines TRBV25-1 with TRBJ2-1; a possible D gene is TRBD2 (5 bases). Germline-derived CDR1 and CDR2 are MGHDK and SYGVNS. V was trimmed by 2 bases and J by 0 bases, leaving 11 bases between them. The CDR3 is 16 amino acids. In DNA form, the CDR3 reads TGTGCCAGCAGTGAAGAGGGCCGTCCCTCCTACAATGAGCAGTTCTTC. It translates to CASSEEGRPSYNEQFF. The whole variable domain, filled in from reference TRBV25-1 and TRBJ2-1, reads EADIYQTPRYLVIGTGKKITLECSQTMGHDKMYWYQQDPGMELHLIHYSYGVNSTEKGDLSSESTVSRIRTEHFPLTLESARPSHTSQYLCASSEEGRPSYNEQFFGPGTRLTVL.

The rearrangement links TRBV20-1 to TRBJ2-1; 10 nucleotides match TRBD1. V shed 8 bases and J 6 bases; nucleotides not matched to a gene: 7. Germline V gene data show CDR1 as DFQATT and CDR2 as SNEGSKA (reference sequence). The CDR3 covers 13 residues. The CDR3 coding sequence is TGCAGTTATGGGGGACAGGGGATCAATGAGCAGTTCTTC. Translation: CSYGGQGINEQFF.

The V call is TRBV12-3 or TRBV12-4, the J call TRBJ2-3; D is undetermined. The germline V and J ends were trimmed by 4 bases and 0 bases, with 14 bases remaining between them. The CDR3 length is 16 residues. CDR3 residues: CASSSPPAGSTDTQYF. The CDR3 DNA follows: TGTGCCAGCAGTTCCCCGCCAGCAGGAAGCACAGATACGCAGTATTTT.

This clonotype was detected only once. The CDR3 spells CASSQESYGVNTEAFF. The CDR3 DNA sequence: TGCGCCAGCAGCCAAGAGAGTTACGGGGTGAACACTGAAGCTTTCTTT. The chain recombines TRBV4-1 with TRBJ1-1; D is uncertain. V lost 0 bases and J 0 bases, leaving 11 bases between the germline ends. Germline V gene data show CDR1 as MGHRA and CDR2 as YSYEKL. The CDR3 consists of 16 residues.

This sequence joins TRBV29-1 and TRBJ2-6; the D is unclear. Germline V CDR1 and CDR2: SQVTM, ANQGSEA. The CDR3 is made up of 13 amino acids. V gave up 3 bases and J gave up 0 bases, with 3 bases separating them. In DNA, the CDR3 is TGCAGCGTTGATGTCTCTGGGGCCAACGTCCTGACTTTC. Translation gives CSVDVSGANVLTF.

This clonotype was recorded a few times. The chain couples TRBV18 to TRBJ1-1; the D is unclear. V lost 3 bases to trimming and J lost 0 bases, with 5 bases between them. The CDR3 covers 13 residues. The V gene's germline CDR1 is KGHSH and CDR2 LQKENI. The CDR3 DNA reads as TGTGCCAGCTCACCTCCGATGAACACTGAAGCTTTCTTT. This sequence encodes CASSPPMNTEAFF.

The chain recombines TRBV19 with TRBJ2-2; 11 nucleotides line up with TRBD2. V lost 4 bases to trimming and J lost 4 bases; unmatched junction nucleotides: 11. The CDR3 consists of 18 residues. Germline assignment: CDR1 LNHDA and CDR2 SQIVND (reference sequence). The CDR3 sequence is CASSTDRLAGSGTGELFF. The DNA of the CDR3 is TGTGCCAGTAGTACCGATCGACTAGCGGGATCGGGCACCGGGGAGCTGTTTTTT.

The chain has TRBV19 and TRBJ2-1; 7 nucleotides match TRBD2. CDR1 LNHDA and CDR2 SQIVND come from the germline V gene (reference sequence). The CDR3 has 16 amino acids. Germline trimming cut 1 base from V and 2 bases from J; bases unmatched to any gene: 5. The CDR3 is CASSIGGGAPYNEQFF. The CDR3 DNA follows: TGTGCCAGTAGTATAGGGGGGGGAGCCCCCTACAATGAGCAGTTCTTC.

The V call is TRBV20-1, the J call TRBJ1-4, with no clear D. V shed 0 bases and J shed 11 bases, with 10 bases lying between them. Germline-derived CDR1 and CDR2 are DFQATT and SNEGSKA (reference sequence). This CDR3 is 12 amino acids long. In DNA, the CDR3 is TGCAGTGCTAGAGATCCCACAGCTAAACTGTTTTTT. It encodes CSARDPTAKLFF.

V gene TRBV25-1 combines with J gene TRBJ2-1; D gene unclear. From germline, CDR1 is MGHDK and CDR2 SYGVNS. The V end was cut by 3 bases, the J end by 9 bases, with 12 bases between. The CDR3 runs 13 residues. The CDR3 region has the DNA TGTGCCAGCAGTGAGGAGTTCCAAACTGAGCAGTTCTTC. Amino acids: CASSEEFQTEQFF. The full variable domain, rest sourced from reference TRBV25-1 and TRBJ2-1, is EADIYQTPRYLVIGTGKKITLECSQTMGHDKMYWYQQDPGMELHLIHYSYGVNSTEKGDLSSESTVSRIRTEHFPLTLESARPSHTSQYLCASSEEFQTEQFFGPGTRLTVL.

The gene calls are TRBV5-1 and TRBJ2-3; possible D gene TRBD2, 6 bases. V lost 2 bases and J 1 base, leaving 11 bases between the germline ends. Germline V gene lookup returns CDR1 SGHRS and CDR2 YFSETQ. This CDR3 contains 15 residues. The CDR3 nucleotides read TGCGCCAGCAGCTTTCAGGGACTCCGCACAGATACGCAGTATTTT. This encodes CASSFQGLRTDTQYF.

This chain uses TRBV4-2 with TRBJ2-1; 8 positions match TRBD1. The CDR3 covers 20 residues. Germline CDR1 LGHNA, CDR2 YNFKEQ. V shed 0 bases, J shed 5 bases, and the junction held 18 bases outside the gene matches. CDR3 nucleotides: TGTGCCAGCAGCCAAGATCCCACAGGGGGTCTAGCTGGTATCCACAATGAGCAGTTCTTC. It translates to CASSQDPTGGLAGIHNEQFF.

V gene TRBV12-3 or TRBV12-4 combines with J gene TRBJ2-7, with a tentative D call TRBD1 (7 bases). The CDR3 consists of 14 residues. V was pared by 3 bases and J by 3 bases, with 12 bases between. DNA of the CDR3: TGTGCCAGCAGTTTTTCGGGGGACAGCTACGAGCAGTACTTC. Residues: CASSFSGDSYEQYF.

CDR3 bases: TGCGCCAGCAGCTTGGGGTACGGAGAGGGTTACGAGCAGTACTTC. This translates into CASSLGYGEGYEQYF. The chain couples TRBV5-1 to TRBJ2-7; possible D gene TRBD2, 5 bases. The ends were cut back, 0 bases at V and 4 bases at J, with 14 bases in the middle. Per germline, CDR1 SGHRS and CDR2 YFSETQ. The CDR3 length is 15 residues.

This rearrangement joins TRBV5-1 to TRBJ1-1; TRBD1 matches at 11 bases. Germline CDR1 and CDR2: SGHRS and YFSETQ. The CDR3 is made up of 15 amino acids. With 3 bases clipped from V and 3 bases from J, the junction kept 4 bases outside the gene matches. DNA for the CDR3: TGCGCCAGCAGCTACGGACAGGGGGCGGACACTGAAGCTTTCTTT. Amino acids: CASSYGQGADTEAFF.

The chain has TRBV6-2 or TRBV6-3 and TRBJ2-7; a weak D match, TRBD2 (6 bases). Trimming removed 0 bases from V and 4 bases from J, with 13 bases in between. CDR1 MNHEY and CDR2 SVGEGT come from the germline V gene. The length of the CDR3 is 15 residues. Here the CDR3 reads CASSYSGEAGYEQYF. DNA for the CDR3: TGTGCCAGCAGTTACTCGGGGGAAGCGGGTTACGAGCAGTACTTC.

CDR3 bases: TGCGCCAGCAGCCAAGATGGACGACAGTCAACGCAGTATTTT. Protein: CASSQDGRQSTQYF. The chain couples TRBV4-3 to TRBJ2-3; D possibly corresponds to TRBD1 (5 bases). Between the trimmed V and J ends, which lost 0 bases and 9 bases, there was a span of 13 bases. CDR1 and CDR2 (germline): LGHNA, YSLEER. The CDR3 consists of 14 residues.

This chain connects TRBV9 to TRBJ2-1; TRBD1 matches at 9 bases. The CDR3 runs to 17 residues. The J segment lost 5 bases and the V segment lost 0 bases, leaving 9 bases of the junction unmatched. Germline CDR1 reads SGDLS; CDR2 reads YYNGEE. The CDR3 DNA is TGTGCCAGCAGCGTAGGTCTCGGGACAGGGAGTAACAATGAGCAGTTCTTC. Its translation is CASSVGLGTGSNNEQFF.

This chain links TRBV7-9 with TRBJ2-7; D may be TRBD1 (5 bases). CDR1 SEHNR and CDR2 FQNEAQ come from the germline V gene (reference sequence). The V end was cut by 3 bases, the J end by 5 bases, with 20 bases between. The length of the CDR3 is 16 residues. The CDR3 region is CASSLSTGVVFDEQYF. The CDR3, as DNA: TGTGCCAGCAGCTTGAGTACAGGAGTTGTGTTCGACGAGCAGTACTTC. Using reference TRBV7-9 and TRBJ2-7 for the parts outside the CDR3, the full variable domain is DTGVSQNPRHKITKRGQNVTFRCDPISEHNRLYWYRQTLGQGPEFLTYFQNEAQLEKSRLLSDRFSAERPKGSFSTLEIQRTEQGDSAMYLCASSLSTGVVFDEQYFGPGTRLTVT.

The chain employs TRBV28 and TRBJ2-7; perhaps TRBD1 as D (5 bases). Between the trimmed V and J ends, which lost 5 bases and 0 bases, there was a span of 14 bases. CDR1 is MDHEN and CDR2 is SYDVKM in the germline V gene. The CDR3 contains 15 residues. In DNA form, the CDR3 reads TGTGCCAGCAGTCCCCAGGGCCTGAGCTCCTACGAGCAGTACTTC. Translation: CASSPQGLSSYEQYF.

This sequence joins TRBV30 and TRBJ2-3; D might be TRBD1 (8 bases). Germline V lookup: CDR1 GTSNPN, CDR2 SVGIG (reference sequence). The CDR3 is made up of 15 amino acids. V lost 0 bases and J lost 2, with 12 bases in between. The CDR3 region is CAWSVQGDYTDTQYF. The CDR3 DNA is TGTGCCTGGAGTGTACAGGGGGACTACACAGATACGCAGTATTTT. Combining the CDR3 with reference TRBV30 and TRBJ2-3 gives the whole variable domain SQTIHQWPATLVQPVGSPLSLECTVEGTSNPNLYWYRQAAGRGLQLLFYSVGIGQISSEVPQNLSASRPQDRQFILSSKKLLLSDSGFYLCAWSVQGDYTDTQYFGPGTRLTVL.

The chain recombines TRBV7-9 with TRBJ1-3; no reliable D call. CDR3 length: 13 residues. Trimming removed 1 base from V and 4 bases from J, with 5 bases in between. Germline V gene lookup returns CDR1 SEHNR and CDR2 FQNEAQ (reference sequence). CDR3: CASSLVRGNTIYF. The CDR3 DNA reads as TGTGCCAGCAGCTTAGTTCGGGGAAACACCATATATTTT.

The rearrangement uses TRBV20-1 and TRBJ2-1, with 13 bases lining up with TRBD2. Germline values: CDR1 DFQATT, CDR2 SNEGSKA (reference sequence). The CDR3 length is 19 residues. V shed 6 bases, J shed 2 bases, and the junction held 16 bases outside the gene matches. Written as DNA, the CDR3 is TGCAGTGCCCCAACCCCCCCGGGACTAGCGGGGACAGCCTACAATGAGCAGTTCTTC. Protein sequence: CSAPTPPGLAGTAYNEQFF.